This TCR beta chain was sequenced during a study of T cell responses to AZD1222 COVID-19 vaccine. Investigators merged groups given second doses at roughly 4 or roughly 12 weeks. Some clones are missing from TCRdb's copy, which holds only in-frame ones; the method was immunoSEQ multiplex PCR. The sample records 90,000 to 150,000 clones, around 84% being singletons. This CDR3 is built from 15 residues. V was shortened by 3 bases and J by 4 bases, with 15 bases between the two germline ends. The germline gives CDR1 SEHNR, CDR2 FQNEAQ (reference sequence). The receptor was isolated from an adult who received the AZD1222 COVID-19 vaccine. The rearrangement joins TRBV7-9 to TRBJ1-2, with D unclear. The source was peripheral blood, collected 28 days after the second AZD1222 dose. The CDR3 region is CASSFLERIPYGYTF. CDR3 in DNA: TGTGCCAGCAGCTTTTTGGAGAGAATCCCCTATGGCTACACCTTC.